Listed here are 21 T cell receptor beta chains from one sample, sequenced in a study of blood T cell repertoires in COVID-19. The assay was immunoSEQ multiplex PCR, and TCRdb's table has in-frame clones only and misses some. The table includes 120,000 to 150,000 clones, around 87% detected once. What was sequenced was peripheral blood. The receptor source for this set is an older woman with active COVID-19.

This chain joins TRBV6-5 and TRBJ2-2; 9 bases line up with TRBD1. From germline, CDR1 is MNHEY and CDR2 SVGAGI. Trimming took 6 bases from V and 3 from J; bases not matched to a gene: 2. CDR3 length: 14 amino acids. CDR3 DNA sequence: TGTGCCAGCAGCAACAGGGGGCACACCGGGGAGCTGTTTTTT. Residues: CASSNRGHTGELFF.

This rearrangement joins TRBV25-1 to TRBJ1-1; D gene uncertain. Per the germline V gene, CDR1 is MGHDK and CDR2 is SYGVNS. The CDR3 length is 13 residues. Trimming took off 1 base at V and 6 bases at J, with 9 bases between the two ends. CDR3 nucleotide sequence: TGTGCCAGCAGTGAATTTAGTCGCCCTGAAGCTTTCTTT. Its protein product is CASSEFSRPEAFF.

The chain combines TRBV7-2 with TRBJ2-2, with D maybe TRBD1 (5 bases). The CDR3 has 15 amino acids. The ends were cut back, 5 bases at V and 2 bases at J, with 12 bases in the middle. Germline assignment: CDR1 SGHTA and CDR2 FQGNSA. CDR3 DNA sequence: TGTGCCAGCAGCCCAGGACAAATTAACACCGGGGAGCTGTTTTTT. Translated, it gives CASSPGQINTGELFF.

V is TRBV28 and J is TRBJ2-7; maybe TRBD1 (6 bases). The ends were cut back, 6 bases at V and 1 base at J, with 10 bases in the middle. Per the germline V gene, CDR1 is MDHEN and CDR2 is SYDVKM. CDR3 length: 13 residues. CDR3 bases: TGTGCCAGCAGAACCGGGACATCCTACGAGCAGTACTTC. The encoded protein is CASRTGTSYEQYF.

The chain uses TRBV11-1 and TRBJ1-2; 9 bases are a match to TRBD1. The trim removed 4 bases at V and 1 base at J, leaving 1 base unmatched. Germline V gene data show CDR1 as SGHAT and CDR2 as FQDESV (reference sequence). The CDR3 length is 14 residues. The CDR3 loop is CASSSDRGNYGYTF. The CDR3, as DNA: TGTGCCAGCAGCTCGGACAGGGGTAACTATGGCTACACCTTC.

The V call is TRBV9, the J call TRBJ2-1; 9 positions match TRBD1. The V gene end was trimmed by 4 bases and the J gene end by 4 bases; junction bases not matched to a gene: 9. CDR1 SGDLS and CDR2 YYNGEE come from the germline V gene. This CDR3 is built from 16 residues. Written as DNA, the CDR3 is TGTGCCAGCAGCTTATACCGGGACAGGGCTTACAATGAGCAGTTCTTC. It encodes CASSLYRDRAYNEQFF.

With respect to this clone: The DNA is left out, because the CDR3 cannot be placed on it with certainty; the CDR3 is given as TCRdb lists it. The V call is TRBV19, the J call TRBJ2-5; no DNA check was done on the table's D call, TRBD1. Germline V lookup: CDR1 LNHDA, CDR2 SQIVND (reference sequence). The CDR3 is made up of 12 amino acids, end residues included. CDR3: CASSVGQGAKYF.

This clone has just one count. The CDR3 DNA is TGTGCCAGCAGCGTAGCCGTGACTAGCGGGAGGGCCGGAGAGCAGTTCTTC. Protein product: CASSVAVTSGRAGEQFF. V is TRBV9 and J is TRBJ2-1, with 14 bases matching TRBD2. Germline V gene data show CDR1 as SGDLS and CDR2 as YYNGEE. The CDR3 loop spans 17 amino acids. V was clipped by 0 bases and J by 10 bases; unmatched bases: 9.

V and J are TRBV14 and TRBJ1-2; D is unclear. V was pared by 1 base and J by 5 bases, with 5 bases between. Germline assignment: CDR1 SGHDN and CDR2 FVKESK. There are 12 residues in the CDR3. In DNA, the CDR3 is TGTGCCAGCAGCCAAGCCGGTTATGGCTACACCTTC. Its protein product is CASSQAGYGYTF.

The genes are TRBV4-3 and TRBJ2-7; D gene ambiguous. CDR3 size: 15 residues. Trimming took 0 bases from V and 4 from J, leaving 13 bases between them. The germline CDR1 and CDR2 sequences are LGHNA and YSLEER. CDR3 in amino acids: CASSQEVLAPYEQYF. The DNA of the CDR3 is TGCGCCAGCAGCCAAGAGGTATTAGCCCCTTACGAGCAGTACTTC.

The chain combines TRBV10-3 with TRBJ2-3; perhaps TRBD2 as D (6 bases). V was pared by 2 bases and J by 6 bases, with 24 bases between. CDR1 is ENHRY, CDR2 SYGVKD, per germline. This CDR3 has 18 amino acids. The CDR3 reads CAISEPNGAREVRDTQYF. The CDR3 coding sequence is TGTGCCATCAGTGAGCCTAACGGAGCAAGGGAGGTTAGGGATACGCAGTATTTT.

V is TRBV6-2 or TRBV6-3 and J is TRBJ2-1; 11 positions agree with TRBD2. CDR3 length: 16 residues. V lost 4 bases and J lost 3; bases outside the gene matches: 5. CDR1 MNHEY and CDR2 SVGEGT come from the germline V gene. Here the CDR3 reads CASSSGTSGLYNEQFF. DNA for the CDR3: TGTGCCAGCAGTTCCGGGACTAGCGGCCTCTACAATGAGCAGTTCTTC.

The chain uses TRBV2 and TRBJ1-2; maybe TRBD1 (5 bases). Trimming cost V 2 bases and J 7 bases, with 11 bases left between them. CDR1 and CDR2 from the germline V gene are SNHLY and FYNNEI. This CDR3 spans 13 amino acids. CDR3 loop: CASSEWGVGGYTF. DNA of the CDR3: TGTGCCAGCAGTGAATGGGGGGTAGGTGGCTACACCTTC.

This clone has just one count. V usage is TRBV5-4 and J usage is TRBJ2-1; 7 bases are a match to TRBD2. CDR1 and CDR2 from the germline V gene are SGHNT and YYREEE (reference sequence). The CDR3 loop spans 15 amino acids. The J segment lost 7 bases and the V segment lost 6 bases, leaving 13 bases of the junction unmatched. The CDR3 DNA is TGTGCCAGCATTAACAAGGCGGGAGCCCCAAATGAGCAGTTCTTC. Its protein is CASINKAGAPNEQFF.

As to this clone: The junction differs from germline at one of its ends, possibly a read error. This chain joins TRBV6-5 and TRBJ1-2, with TRBD1 as a possible D gene (6 bases). There are 13 residues in the CDR3. Germline V gives CDR1 MNHEY, CDR2 SVGAGI. The CDR3 DNA follows: TGTGCCAGCAGTACCGCTCAGGGGACACCCCACATCTTC. It specifies CASSTAQGTPHIF.

The rearrangement links TRBV7-8 to TRBJ1-2; TRBD1 is a possible D gene (5 bases). CDR3 length equals 15 residues. In germline, CDR1 is SGHVS, CDR2 FQNEAQ. The germline V and J ends were trimmed by 2 bases and 4 bases, with 14 bases remaining between them. The CDR3 loop is CASSLMRGGGYGYTF. The DNA of the CDR3 is TGTGCCAGCAGCTTAATGAGGGGAGGAGGCTATGGCTACACCTTC.

The rearrangement uses TRBV5-4 and TRBJ2-7; 15 nucleotides line up with TRBD2. After removal of 4 bases from V and 7 bases from J, the junction contained 6 bases not matched to a gene. The CDR3 is 15 residues long. CDR1 and CDR2 from the germline V gene are SGHNT and YYREEE (reference sequence). The CDR3 region is CASSPAGTSGREQYF. For the CDR3, the DNA is TGTGCCAGCAGCCCCGCTGGGACTAGCGGGAGGGAGCAGTACTTC.

The V gene is TRBV5-5, the J gene TRBJ1-3, with 9 bases matching TRBD1. Trimming at V came to 0 bases and at J to 7 bases, leaving 8 bases not matched to a gene. Germline lookup yields CDR1 SGHKS and CDR2 YYEKEE (reference sequence). This CDR3 is built from 16 residues. CDR3 nucleotide sequence: TGTGCCAGCAGCTTGGAGGTTAGGGGACAGGGCAACACCATATATTTT. Translated, it gives CASSLEVRGQGNTIYF. Combining the CDR3 with reference TRBV5-5 and TRBJ1-3 gives the whole variable domain DAGVTQSPTHLIKTRGQQVTLRCSPISGHKSVSWYQQVLGQGPQFIFQYYEKEERGRGNFPDRFSARQFPNYSSELNVNALLLGDSALYLCASSLEVRGQGNTIYFGEGSWLTVV.

This clone was found a few times. V usage is TRBV27 and J usage is TRBJ2-7; 9 bases line up with TRBD1. CDR3 length equals 18 residues. The V gene end was trimmed by 4 bases and the J gene end by 1 base; junction bases not matched to a gene: 14. Germline-derived CDR1 and CDR2 are MNHEY and SMNVEV (reference sequence). The CDR3 DNA reads TGTGCCAGCAGTTCCCCAACTGATAGACAGGGGGTATCCTACGAGCAGTACTTC. This gives the protein CASSSPTDRQGVSYEQYF.

This chain uses TRBV5-5 with TRBJ2-3; D is possibly TRBD2 (5 bases). From germline, CDR1 is SGHKS and CDR2 YYEKEE (reference sequence). The ends were cut back, 2 bases at V and 0 bases at J, with 16 bases in the middle. The CDR3 is 17 amino acids. The CDR3 sequence is CASSFFVRRASTDTQYF. CDR3 nucleotides: TGTGCCAGCAGCTTTTTTGTCCGGCGGGCTAGCACAGATACGCAGTATTTT.

This chain connects TRBV21-1 to TRBJ2-2; the table's D gene call, TRBD1, was not cross checked with the DNA. TRBV21-1 is shown as a pseudogene. The CDR3 contains 17 residues. The CDR3 region has the DNA TGTGCCAGCAGCAACGCTGGGCCATCCAGTCCCACCGGGGAGCTGTTTTTT. As protein: CASSNAGPSSPTGELFF.